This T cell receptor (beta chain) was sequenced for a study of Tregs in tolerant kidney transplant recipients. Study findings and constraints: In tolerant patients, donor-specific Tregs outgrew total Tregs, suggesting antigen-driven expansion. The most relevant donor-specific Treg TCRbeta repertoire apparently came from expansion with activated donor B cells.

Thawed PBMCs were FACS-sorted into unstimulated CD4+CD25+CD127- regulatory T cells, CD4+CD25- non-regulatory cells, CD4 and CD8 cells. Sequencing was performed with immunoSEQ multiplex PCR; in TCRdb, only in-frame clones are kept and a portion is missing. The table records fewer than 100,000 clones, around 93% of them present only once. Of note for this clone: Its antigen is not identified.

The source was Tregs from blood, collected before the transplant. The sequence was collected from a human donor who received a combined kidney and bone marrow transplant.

CDR3 in amino acids: CASSYHRGGSDEQFF. CDR3 DNA: TGTGCCAGCAGCTATCACAGGGGAGGGAGCGATGAGCAGTTCTTC. This rearrangement joins TRBV5-4 to TRBJ2-1; the D gene could be TRBD1 or TRBD2 (7 bases each). Trimming removed 3 bases from V and 8 bases from J, with 18 bases in between. The CDR3 spans 15 residues. In germline, CDR1 is SGHNT, CDR2 YYREEE (reference sequence). Combining the CDR3 with reference TRBV5-4 and TRBJ2-1 gives the whole variable domain ETGVTQSPTHLIKTRGQQVTLRCSSQSGHNTVSWYQQALGQGPQFIFQYYREEENGRGNFPPRFSGLQFPNYSSELNVNALELDDSALYLCASSYHRGGSDEQFFGPGTRLTVL.